The present TCR beta chain was sequenced within a study of CD8 T cells in ankylosing spondylitis (dated by TCRdb to about 2017). Background for the entire study: The study profiled T cell receptor beta repertoires in healthy donors and ankylosing spondylitis patients to find disease-linked TCR variants. In total, the full study cohort was made up of 110 or so healthy donors and roughly 27 ankylosing spondylitis patients. Peripheral blood samples were taken, and synovial fluid was additionally collected from ankylosing spondylitis patients. The research as a whole found: The disease-linked clones were reported as significantly enriched in matched synovial fluid samples from ankylosing spondylitis patients. Some of the motif variants had been reported before in the synovial fluid and blood of reactive arthritis patients, a finding that suggests common disease-initiation mechanisms. The disease-linked clones showed a CD8+ phenotype and occurred at relatively low frequencies in peripheral blood. A TCR beta motif made up of under ten highly homologous amino acid variants appeared to be characteristic of blood from ankylosing spondylitis patients.

Sequencing was performed on an Illumina HiSeq 2500. Quantitative 5'-RACE with molecular barcodes was the method used to prepare the TCR beta libraries. On the study's bioinformatics: A new computational method, built on a probabilistic model of VDJ rearrangement, was used to identify disease-linked TCR variants. TCRdb reprocessing: public reads trimmed at Q25 with fastp, clones called with MiXCR, in-frame beta chains kept. For every CDR3 protein sequence, its rows merge into one entry that carries the most common genes and DNA. These V and J calls rely on TCRdb rather than the paper's analysis. The sample table records about 540,000 distinct CDR3 sequences; 10% to 15% of these occur just once. Of the sample, around 6.8% is held by the ten largest clones. This clonotype was counted between two and nine times. Its antigen is still unknown. Base qualities are not at hand, and no much larger clone is one base apart.

V ends up 5 bases short and J 8 bases short, with an unmatched junction base count of 15. Inclusive of the bounding cysteine and phenylalanine, the CDR3 is 17 residues long. CDR3 DNA is the only sequence kept; it has 51 bases, read in frame from the first base. As encoded in the germline V gene, CDR1 is SGHNT while CDR2 is YENEEA. The chain links TRBV11-3 with TRBJ2-1; TRBD2 lines up with 10 middle nucleotides. The clonotype comes from a male donor with ankylosing spondylitis. What was sequenced was blood, either unsorted or a sorted T cell fraction (not recorded which). CDR3 sequence: CASSLFPRLAGLDEQFF. The DNA is as follows: TGTGCCAGCAGCCTATTCCCCCGACTAGCGGGTTTGGATGAGCAGTTCTTC.